The 11 T cell receptor beta chains below come from one sample, sequenced in a study of cytomegalovirus exposure and HLA in healthy donors. It was with 60 Vbeta and 13 Jbeta primers that the PCR ran. This table comes from immunoSEQ multiplex PCR, and its TCRdb copy is limited to in-frame clones, with some not included. In the table there are 100,000 to 150,000 clones, around three quarters of which are singletons. Sequenced input: PBMCs. Receptors originate from a man younger than 35 in good health and CMV-seropositive.

The count of this clone is one. This chain uses TRBV2 with TRBJ1-1; weak D call: TRBD1 (5 bases). The CDR3 spans 13 residues. Germline CDR1 reads SNHLY; CDR2 reads FYNNEI. V was clipped by 8 bases and J by 1 base, with 11 bases between them. The CDR3 spells CASRGGGNTEAFF. CDR3 DNA: TGTGCCAGCCGTGGGGGGGGGAACACTGAAGCTTTCTTT.

The chain has TRBV10-1 and TRBJ2-1, with TRBD2 matching over 7 bases. V was clipped by 2 bases and J by 2 bases; unmatched bases: 3. The CDR3 extends over 15 amino acids. The germline CDR1 and CDR2 sequences are WNHNN and SYGVQD (reference sequence). The CDR3 protein is CASSEIGGAYNEQFF. CDR3 sequence (DNA): TGCGCCAGCAGTGAGATTGGGGGGGCCTACAATGAGCAGTTCTTC.

The chain has TRBV6-6 and TRBJ2-5; no definite D call. Germline V gives CDR1 MNHNY, CDR2 SVGAGI (reference sequence). The CDR3 is made up of 12 amino acids. CDR3 sequence reads: CACAIFQETQYF. In DNA, the CDR3 is TGTGCTTGCGCGATCTTCCAAGAGACCCAGTACTTC.

V is TRBV29-1 and J is TRBJ2-7; 8 nucleotides align to TRBD1. The length of the CDR3 is 13 residues. In germline, CDR1 is SQVTM, CDR2 ANQGSEA. Losses at the gene ends were 7 bases for V and 2 bases for J; bases not matched to a gene: 7. The CDR3 loop reads CSATTGAAYEQYF. The CDR3 bases are TGCAGCGCGACGACAGGGGCAGCCTACGAGCAGTACTTC.

The CDR3 spells CASSLASDEQFF. The CDR3 DNA sequence: TGTGCCAGCAGCTTAGCTAGCGATGAGCAGTTCTTC. The gene calls are TRBV7-9 and TRBJ2-1; a weak D match, TRBD2 (5 bases). The CDR3 has 12 residues. Trimming cost V 0 bases and J 8 bases, with 5 bases left between them. CDR1 and CDR2 from the germline V gene are SEHNR and FQNEAQ (reference sequence).

CDR3 bases: TGCAGCGTTGGAGCGGGAGCCTTCTACGAGCAGTACTTC. This encodes CSVGAGAFYEQYF. The chain is built from TRBV29-1 and TRBJ2-7; 8 bases agree with TRBD2. This CDR3 contains 13 residues. The J segment lost 3 bases and the V segment lost 4 bases, leaving 5 bases of the junction unmatched. The germline V gene encodes CDR1 SQVTM and CDR2 ANQGSEA.

The V call is TRBV27, the J call TRBJ2-7; 11 bases are a match to TRBD1. V gave up 0 bases and J gave up 3 bases; unmatched junction bases: 4. Germline assignment: CDR1 MNHEY and CDR2 SMNVEV (reference sequence). There are 16 residues in the CDR3. The CDR3: CASSLSRDRGFYEQYF. CDR3 in DNA: TGTGCCAGCAGTTTATCCCGGGACAGGGGGTTCTACGAGCAGTACTTC.

The chain employs TRBV28 and TRBJ2-5; D is ambiguous. TRBJ2-7 matches the DNA end more closely, so the J call is doubtful. CDR1 and CDR2 (germline): MDHEN, SYDVKM. CDR3 size: 12 residues. This chain's CDR3 is CASTHSSYEQYF. The CDR3 DNA is TGTGCCAGCACACACAGTAGTTACGAGCAGTACTTC.

This sequence joins TRBV28 and TRBJ1-1, with D uncertain. In germline, CDR1 is MDHEN, CDR2 SYDVKM. This CDR3 is 13 amino acids long. V was cut by 5 bases and J by 2 bases, with 9 bases left in between. CDR3 residues: CASSALFNTEAFF. In DNA, the CDR3 is TGTGCCAGCAGTGCCCTATTTAACACTGAAGCTTTCTTT.

The rearrangement joins TRBV30 to TRBJ1-5; a possible D gene is TRBD1 (6 bases). Between the trimmed V and J ends, which lost 5 bases and 5 bases, there was a span of 16 bases. Germline-derived CDR1 and CDR2 are GTSNPN and SVGIG (reference sequence). The length of the CDR3 is 14 residues. CDR3 nucleotide sequence: TGTGCCTGGTCGAGGGGGACAACCGATCAGCCCCAGCATTTT. It specifies CAWSRGTTDQPQHF.

This clone has just a few counts. V is TRBV5-1 and J is TRBJ1-2; 7 bases are shared with TRBD1. There are 15 residues in the CDR3. Germline CDR1 is SGHRS and CDR2 is YFSETQ. J was trimmed by 1 base and V by 4 bases; bases with no gene match: 7. CDR3 sequence: CASSPDGQVNYGYTF. In nucleotides, the CDR3 is TGCGCCAGCAGCCCCGACGGACAGGTTAACTATGGCTACACCTTC. The full variable domain, rest sourced from reference TRBV5-1 and TRBJ1-2, is KAGVTQTPRYLIKTRGQQVTLSCSPISGHRSVSWYQQTPGQGLQFLFEYFSETQRNKGNFPGRFSGRQFSNSRSEMNVSTLELGDSALYLCASSPDGQVNYGYTFGSGTRLTVV.